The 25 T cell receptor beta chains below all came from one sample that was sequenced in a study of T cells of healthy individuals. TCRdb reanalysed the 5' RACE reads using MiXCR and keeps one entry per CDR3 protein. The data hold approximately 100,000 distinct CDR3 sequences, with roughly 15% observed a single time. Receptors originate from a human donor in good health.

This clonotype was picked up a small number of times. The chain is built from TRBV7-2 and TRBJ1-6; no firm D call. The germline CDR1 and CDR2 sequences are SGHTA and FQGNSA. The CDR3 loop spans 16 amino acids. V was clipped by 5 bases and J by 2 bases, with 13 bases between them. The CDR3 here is CASSPYDATYNSPLHF. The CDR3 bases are TGTGCCAGCAGCCCGTATGACGCTACCTATAATTCACCCCTCCACTTT.

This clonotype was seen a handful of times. DNA of the CDR3: TGCAGTGCTAGGCGGGCCCCAGATGGACGTTATGGCTACACCTTC. It is translated as CSARRAPDGRYGYTF. V and J are TRBV20-1 and TRBJ1-2, with D unclear. Trimming cost V 3 bases and J 5 bases, with 19 bases left between them. Germline V CDR1 and CDR2: DFQATT, SNEGSKA (reference sequence). The CDR3 has 15 residues.

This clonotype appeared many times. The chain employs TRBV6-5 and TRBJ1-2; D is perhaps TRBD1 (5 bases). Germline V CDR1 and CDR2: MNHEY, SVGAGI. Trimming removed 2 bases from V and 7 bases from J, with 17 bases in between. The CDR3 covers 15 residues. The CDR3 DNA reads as TGTGCCAGCAGTTACGATTCAGGGTCCACTCGTGGCTACACCTTC. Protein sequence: CASSYDSGSTRGYTF.

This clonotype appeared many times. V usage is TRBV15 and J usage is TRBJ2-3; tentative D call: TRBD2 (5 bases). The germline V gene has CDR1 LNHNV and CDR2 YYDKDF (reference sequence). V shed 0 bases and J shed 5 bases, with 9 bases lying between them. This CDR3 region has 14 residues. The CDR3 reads CATSRDLEGDTQYF. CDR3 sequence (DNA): TGTGCCACCAGCAGAGATCTCGAGGGAGATACGCAGTATTTT. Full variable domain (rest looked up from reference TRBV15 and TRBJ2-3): DAMVIQNPRYQVTQFGKPVTLSCSQTLNHNVMYWYQQKSSQAPKLLFHYYDKDFNNEADTPDNFQSRRPNTSFCFLDIRSPGLGDTAMYLCATSRDLEGDTQYFGPGTRLTVL.

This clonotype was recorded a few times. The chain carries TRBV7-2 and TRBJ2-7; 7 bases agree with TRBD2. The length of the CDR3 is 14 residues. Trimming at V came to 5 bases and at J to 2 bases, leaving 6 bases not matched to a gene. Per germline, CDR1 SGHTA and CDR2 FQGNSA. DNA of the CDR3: TGTGCCAGCAGCGTTAGCGGGCGGACCTACGAGCAGTACTTC. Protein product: CASSVSGRTYEQYF.

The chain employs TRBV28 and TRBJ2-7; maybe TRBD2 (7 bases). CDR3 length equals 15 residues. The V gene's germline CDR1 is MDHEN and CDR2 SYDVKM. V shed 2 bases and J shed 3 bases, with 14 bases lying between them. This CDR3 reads CASSLDGGPNYEQYF. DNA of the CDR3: TGTGCCAGCAGTTTAGACGGGGGGCCCAACTACGAGCAGTACTTC.

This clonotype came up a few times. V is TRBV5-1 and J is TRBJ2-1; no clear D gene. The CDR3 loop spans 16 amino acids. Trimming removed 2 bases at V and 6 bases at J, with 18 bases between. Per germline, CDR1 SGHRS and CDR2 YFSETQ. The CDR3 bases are TGCGCCAGCAGCTTCGACGAATCTGGGTCCGTCAATGAGCAGTTCTTC. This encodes CASSFDESGSVNEQFF. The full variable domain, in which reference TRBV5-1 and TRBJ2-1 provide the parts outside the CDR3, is KAGVTQTPRYLIKTRGQQVTLSCSPISGHRSVSWYQQTPGQGLQFLFEYFSETQRNKGNFPGRFSGRQFSNSRSEMNVSTLELGDSALYLCASSFDESGSVNEQFFGPGTRLTVL.

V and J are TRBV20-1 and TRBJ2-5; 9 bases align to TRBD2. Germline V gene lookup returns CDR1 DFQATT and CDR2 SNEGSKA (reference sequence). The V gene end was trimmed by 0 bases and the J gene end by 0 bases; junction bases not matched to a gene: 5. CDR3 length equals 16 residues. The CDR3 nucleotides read TGCAGTGCTAGAGAAGAGGCGGGAGGGGACCAAGAGACCCAGTACTTC. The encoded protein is CSAREEAGGDQETQYF.

The DNA for the CDR3 is TGCGCCAGCAGCGTCGGACAGGGAAACACCATATATTTT. Translated, it gives CASSVGQGNTIYF. The chain recombines TRBV5-1 with TRBJ1-3; maybe TRBD1 (6 bases). The V end was cut by 4 bases, the J end by 4 bases, with 9 bases between. The CDR3 is 13 amino acids. Germline V gene lookup returns CDR1 SGHRS and CDR2 YFSETQ.

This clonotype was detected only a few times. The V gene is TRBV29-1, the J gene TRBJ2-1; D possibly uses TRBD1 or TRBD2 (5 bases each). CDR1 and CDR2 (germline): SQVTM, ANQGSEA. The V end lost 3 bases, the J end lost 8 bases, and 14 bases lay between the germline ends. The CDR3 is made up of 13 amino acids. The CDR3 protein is CSVEGRDGDEQFF. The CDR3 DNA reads TGCAGCGTTGAGGGCAGGGACGGGGATGAGCAGTTCTTC.

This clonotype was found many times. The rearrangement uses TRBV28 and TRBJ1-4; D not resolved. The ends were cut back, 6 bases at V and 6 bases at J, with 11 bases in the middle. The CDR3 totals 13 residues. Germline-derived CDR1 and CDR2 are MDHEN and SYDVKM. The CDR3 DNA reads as TGTGCCAGCAGCTCGGGGTTCGATGAAAAACTGTTTTTT. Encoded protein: CASSSGFDEKLFF. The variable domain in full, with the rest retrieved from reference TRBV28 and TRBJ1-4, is DVKVTQSSRYLVKRTGEKVFLECVQDMDHENMFWYRQDPGLGLRLIYFSYDVKMKEKGDIPEGYSVSREKKERFSLILESASTNQTSMYLCASSSGFDEKLFFGSGTQLSVL.

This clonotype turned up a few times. This CDR3 is CASSPLVATQYF. CDR3 sequence (DNA): TGTGCCAGCAGTCCCTTAGTGGCTACGCAGTATTTT. This chain links TRBV6-6 with TRBJ2-3; D is ambiguous. The CDR3 consists of 12 residues. The V end was cut by 5 bases, the J end by 8 bases, with 11 bases between. Germline V CDR1 and CDR2: MNHNY, SVGAGI (reference sequence).

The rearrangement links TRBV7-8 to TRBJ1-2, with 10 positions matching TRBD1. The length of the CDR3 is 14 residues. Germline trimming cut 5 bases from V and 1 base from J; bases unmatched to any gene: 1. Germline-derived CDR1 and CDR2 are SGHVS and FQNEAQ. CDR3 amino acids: CASSRTGGNYGYTF. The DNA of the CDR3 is TGTGCCAGCAGCCGGACAGGGGGTAACTATGGCTACACCTTC. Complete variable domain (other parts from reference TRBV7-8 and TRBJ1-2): GAGVSQSPRYKVAKRGQDVALRCDPISGHVSLFWYQQALGQGPEFLTYFQNEAQLDKSGLPSDRFFAERPEGSVSTLKIQRTQQEDSAVYLCASSRTGGNYGYTFGSGTRLTVV.

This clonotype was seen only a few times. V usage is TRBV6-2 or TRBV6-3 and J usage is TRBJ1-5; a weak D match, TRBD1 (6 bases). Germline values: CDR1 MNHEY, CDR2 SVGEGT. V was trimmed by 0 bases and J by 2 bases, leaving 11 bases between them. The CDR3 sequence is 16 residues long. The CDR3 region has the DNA TGTGCCAGCAGTTACTCGCGGGCAGGGGGCAATCAGCCCCAGCATTTT. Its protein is CASSYSRAGGNQPQHF.

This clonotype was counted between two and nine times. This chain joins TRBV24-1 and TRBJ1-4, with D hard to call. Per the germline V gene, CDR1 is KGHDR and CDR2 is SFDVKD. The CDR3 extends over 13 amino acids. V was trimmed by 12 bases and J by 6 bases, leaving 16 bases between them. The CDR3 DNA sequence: TGTGCCTCCAAGGACTCAGCGTATGAAAAACTGTTTTTT. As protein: CASKDSAYEKLFF.

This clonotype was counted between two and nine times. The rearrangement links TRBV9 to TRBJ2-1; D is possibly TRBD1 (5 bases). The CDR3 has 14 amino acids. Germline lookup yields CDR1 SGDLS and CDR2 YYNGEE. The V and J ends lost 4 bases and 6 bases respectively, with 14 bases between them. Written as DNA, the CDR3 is TGTGCCAGCAGCCAGGGTAAGGGCACCAATGAGCAGTTCTTC. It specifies CASSQGKGTNEQFF.

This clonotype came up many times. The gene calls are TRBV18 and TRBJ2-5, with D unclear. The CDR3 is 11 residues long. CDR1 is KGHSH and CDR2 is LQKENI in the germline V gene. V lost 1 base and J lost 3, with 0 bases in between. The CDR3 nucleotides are TGTGCCAGCTCACCACAAGAGACCCAGTACTTC. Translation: CASSPQETQYF.

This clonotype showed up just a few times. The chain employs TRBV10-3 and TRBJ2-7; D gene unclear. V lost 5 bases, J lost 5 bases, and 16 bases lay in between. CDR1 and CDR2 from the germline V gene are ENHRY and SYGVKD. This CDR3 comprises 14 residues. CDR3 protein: CAISPSRVSDEQYF. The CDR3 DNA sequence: TGTGCCATCAGTCCATCCCGTGTATCGGACGAGCAGTACTTC.

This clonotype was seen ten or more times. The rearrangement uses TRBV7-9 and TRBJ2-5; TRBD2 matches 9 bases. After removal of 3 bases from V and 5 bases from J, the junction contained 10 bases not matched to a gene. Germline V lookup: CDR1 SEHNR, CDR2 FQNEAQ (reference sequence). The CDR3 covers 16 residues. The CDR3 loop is CASSFGLAGGLETQYF. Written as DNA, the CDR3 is TGTGCCAGCAGCTTTGGTCTGGCGGGAGGGCTGGAGACCCAGTACTTC.

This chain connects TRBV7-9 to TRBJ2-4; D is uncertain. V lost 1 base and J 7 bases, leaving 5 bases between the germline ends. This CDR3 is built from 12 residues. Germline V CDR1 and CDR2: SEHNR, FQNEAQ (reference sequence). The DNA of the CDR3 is TGTGCCAGCAGCTTAGACATGAACATTCAGTACTTC. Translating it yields CASSLDMNIQYF.

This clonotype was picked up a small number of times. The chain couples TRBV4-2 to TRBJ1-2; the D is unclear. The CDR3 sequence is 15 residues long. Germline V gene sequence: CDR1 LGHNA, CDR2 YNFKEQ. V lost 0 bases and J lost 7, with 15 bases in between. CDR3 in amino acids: CASSQDAIPDGGYTF. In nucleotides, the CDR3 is TGTGCCAGCAGCCAAGATGCGATACCTGACGGTGGCTACACCTTC.

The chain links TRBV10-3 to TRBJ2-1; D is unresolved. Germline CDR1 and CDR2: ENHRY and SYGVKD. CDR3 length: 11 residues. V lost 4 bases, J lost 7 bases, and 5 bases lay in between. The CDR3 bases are TGTGCCATCAGTGCAGGAAATGAGCAGTTCTTC. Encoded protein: CAISAGNEQFF.

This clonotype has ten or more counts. Here the CDR3 DNA reads TGTGCCAGCAGTGGCATAGGGAATAGCAATCAGCCCCAGCATTTT. As protein: CASSGIGNSNQPQHF. The rearrangement uses TRBV2 and TRBJ1-5, with D unclear. V was clipped by 4 bases and J by 0 bases, with 10 bases between them. The germline gives CDR1 SNHLY, CDR2 FYNNEI. This CDR3 has 15 amino acids.

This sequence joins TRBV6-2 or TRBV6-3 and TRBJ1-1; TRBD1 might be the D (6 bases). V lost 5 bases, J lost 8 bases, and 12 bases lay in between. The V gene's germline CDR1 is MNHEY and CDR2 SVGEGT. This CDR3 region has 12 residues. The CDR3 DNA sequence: TGTGCCAGCAGTCCCCGACAGGACGAAGCTTTCTTT. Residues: CASSPRQDEAFF.

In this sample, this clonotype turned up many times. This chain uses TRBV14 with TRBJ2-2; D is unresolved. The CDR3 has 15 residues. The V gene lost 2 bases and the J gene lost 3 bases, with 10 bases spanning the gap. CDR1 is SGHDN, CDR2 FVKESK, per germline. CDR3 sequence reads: CASSQRTSDTGELFF. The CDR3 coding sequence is TGTGCCAGCAGCCAAAGGACCTCGGACACCGGGGAGCTGTTTTTT.